A single sample gave rise to the 10 T cell receptor beta chains below, sequenced in a study of cytomegalovirus exposure and HLA in healthy donors. Vbeta (60) and Jbeta (13) primers were used in the PCR. Using immunoSEQ multiplex PCR, the repertoire was profiled, and TCRdb retains in-frame clones only, with some absent. The sample yields 110,000 to 150,000 clones, around 78% seen once. The sequenced sample consisted of PBMCs. The receptors were gathered from a woman aged 18-35 years in good health and CMV-seropositive.

This chain connects TRBV5-1 to TRBJ2-1; TRBD1 matches 8 bases. CDR1 and CDR2 from the germline V gene are SGHRS and YFSETQ. The CDR3 has 17 amino acids. Unmatched junction bases numbered 12, after V lost 1 base and J lost 6 bases. The CDR3 bases are TGCGCCAGCAGCTTGACCCCAGGGGGCGAGGGGGGCAATGAGCAGTTCTTC. This gives the protein CASSLTPGGEGGNEQFF. Full variable domain (rest looked up from reference TRBV5-1 and TRBJ2-1): KAGVTQTPRYLIKTRGQQVTLSCSPISGHRSVSWYQQTPGQGLQFLFEYFSETQRNKGNFPGRFSGRQFSNSRSEMNVSTLELGDSALYLCASSLTPGGEGGNEQFFGPGTRLTVL.

The CDR3 loop is CASSGGAFYEQYF. The CDR3 nucleotides read TGTGCCAGTAGTGGGGGGGCCTTCTACGAGCAGTACTTC. V is TRBV19 and J is TRBJ2-7; D is perhaps TRBD2 (7 bases). V gave up 5 bases and J gave up 3 bases, with 11 bases separating them. This CDR3 has 13 amino acids. The germline gives CDR1 LNHDA, CDR2 SQIVND (reference sequence).

The chain joins TRBV6-1 to TRBJ2-7; 9 bases are shared with TRBD1. Germline-derived CDR1 and CDR2 are MNHNS and SASEGT. This CDR3 is built from 17 residues. Germline trimming cut 2 bases from V and 2 bases from J; bases unmatched to any gene: 10. The CDR3 is CASSEQPPTGGPYEQYF. In DNA form, the CDR3 reads TGTGCCAGCAGTGAACAACCCCCGACAGGGGGTCCCTACGAGCAGTACTTC.

The V and J genes are TRBV18 and TRBJ2-6; TRBD1 matches 9 bases. This CDR3 spans 17 amino acids. From germline, CDR1 is KGHSH and CDR2 LQKENI. Trimming at V came to 4 bases and at J to 4 bases, leaving 8 bases not matched to a gene. CDR3 loop: CASSQRTGASGANVLTF. DNA of the CDR3: TGTGCCAGCTCACAACGGACAGGGGCCTCCGGGGCCAACGTCCTGACTTTC. Looking up the rest from reference TRBV18 and TRBJ2-6 gives the full variable domain: NAGVMQNPRHLVRRRGQEARLRCSPMKGHSHVYWYRQLPEEGLKFMVYLQKENIIDESGMPKERFSAEFPKEGPSILRIQQVVRGDSAAYFCASSQRTGASGANVLTFGAGSRLTVL.

The rearrangement links TRBV4-3 to TRBJ2-7, with TRBD1 as a possible D gene (5 bases). The CDR3 length is 15 residues. Germline V gene lookup returns CDR1 LGHNA and CDR2 YSLEER. Trimming took 2 bases from V and 3 from J, leaving 14 bases between them. The CDR3 region is CASSQSQGDHYEQYF. In DNA, the CDR3 is TGCGCCAGCAGCCAATCGCAGGGCGACCACTACGAGCAGTACTTC.

The chain recombines TRBV4-3 with TRBJ2-3, with 7 bases aligning to TRBD2. J gave up 1 base and V 1 base, and 5 bases lay outside the gene matches. In germline, CDR1 is LGHNA, CDR2 YSLEER. CDR3 length: 16 residues. The CDR3 sequence: CASSQGASGRTDTQYF. The CDR3 DNA reads as TGCGCCAGCAGCCAAGGGGCTAGCGGACGCACAGATACGCAGTATTTT.

The chain has TRBV18 and TRBJ1-4, with D maybe TRBD1 (6 bases). CDR1 and CDR2 from the germline V gene are KGHSH and LQKENI. The CDR3 extends over 13 amino acids. Between the trimmed V and J ends, which lost 8 bases and 8 bases, there was a span of 15 bases. Written as DNA, the CDR3 is TGTGCCAGCCAACAGGGAGCGGGGGAAAAACTGTTTTTT. The encoded protein is CASQQGAGEKLFF.

The gene calls are TRBV5-1 and TRBJ2-1; tentative D call: TRBD2 (7 bases). The V end lost 4 bases, the J end lost 12 bases, and 20 bases lay between the germline ends. The germline V gene has CDR1 SGHRS and CDR2 YFSETQ. The CDR3 is 14 residues long. The CDR3: CASSPGVGGAGQFF. Written as DNA, the CDR3 is TGCGCCAGCAGCCCAGGTGTGGGGGGGGCCGGGCAGTTCTTC.

V gene TRBV19 combines with J gene TRBJ2-2, with 9 bases lining up with TRBD1. The CDR3 runs to 14 residues. Germline CDR1 reads LNHDA; CDR2 reads SQIVND (reference sequence). V lost 5 bases to trimming and J lost 7 bases; unmatched junction nucleotides: 5. The CDR3 DNA is TGTGCCAGTAGTTACGGACAGGGGTTCGGGGAGCTGTTTTTT. This codes for CASSYGQGFGELFF.

The CDR3 here is CASSLGPGTGSGMNTEAFF. The CDR3 region has the DNA TGCGCCAGCAGCCTAGGTCCCGGGACAGGGTCGGGGATGAACACTGAAGCTTTCTTT. The V call is TRBV4-1, the J call TRBJ1-1; 9 positions match TRBD1. V shed 4 bases and J 0 bases; nucleotides not matched to a gene: 15. Germline-derived CDR1 and CDR2 are MGHRA and YSYEKL. This CDR3 is 19 amino acids long.